These 14 T cell receptor beta chains came from one sample sequenced in a study of CD8 T cells in Susac syndrome. An input of about 0.5 to 1 ug of RNA was subjected to reverse transcription using random hexamers. TCRdb independently ran MiXCR on the immunoSEQ multiplex PCR reads; one entry per CDR3 protein. Of over 300,000 distinct CDR3 sequences in the sample, roughly nine tenths are singletons; the top ten hold 0.065%. The sequencing sample was made of CD4+ T cells from PBMCs. The receptors originated from a human donor with multiple sclerosis.

V usage is TRBV7-9 and J usage is TRBJ1-1, with D unclear. Germline V gene data show CDR1 as SEHNR and CDR2 as FQNEAQ (reference sequence). V shed 0 bases and J shed 10 bases, with 12 bases lying between them. The CDR3 loop spans 13 amino acids. CDR3 sequence reads: CASSLAEAVGAFF. The CDR3 nucleotides read TGTGCCAGCAGCTTAGCAGAGGCGGTGGGAGCTTTCTTT.

The V gene is TRBV7-9, the J gene TRBJ1-2; perhaps TRBD1 as D (5 bases). Germline V gives CDR1 SEHNR, CDR2 FQNEAQ (reference sequence). The length of the CDR3 is 12 residues. V was pared by 3 bases and J by 7 bases, with 9 bases between. As DNA, the CDR3 is TGTGCCAGCAGCTTCTCTCAGGGTGGCTACACCTTC. Amino acids: CASSFSQGGYTF.

The chain recombines TRBV6-4 with TRBJ1-6; TRBD1 is a possible D gene (5 bases). The ends were cut back, 0 bases at V and 10 bases at J, with 13 bases in the middle. The CDR3 is made up of 15 amino acids. Germline CDR1 MRHNA, CDR2 SNTAGT. CDR3 residues: CASSDSPAGRSPLHF. Here the CDR3 DNA reads TGTGCCAGCAGTGACTCACCGGCAGGGCGGTCACCCCTCCACTTT.

The chain has TRBV12-5 and TRBJ2-1, with D perhaps matching TRBD1 (6 bases). Germline V lookup: CDR1 LGHNT, CDR2 FRNRAP. This CDR3 has 15 amino acids. Trimming removed 1 base from V and 4 bases from J, with 11 bases in between. The CDR3 nucleotides are TGTGCTAGTGGTTTGGCGGGACAATTATACAATGAGCAGTTCTTC. It translates to CASGLAGQLYNEQFF.

V gene TRBV29-1 combines with J gene TRBJ1-1; D remains ambiguous. CDR3 length equals 13 residues. CDR1 is SQVTM and CDR2 is ANQGSEA in the germline V gene. V was clipped by 6 bases and J by 0 bases, with 11 bases between them. The chain's CDR3 is CSVSYPLNTEAFF. CDR3 sequence (DNA): TGCAGCGTATCCTACCCGTTGAACACTGAAGCTTTCTTT.

The CDR3 DNA follows: TGTGCCAGCAGCGCCGGGTACCAGCCCCAGCATTTT. It codes for CASSAGYQPQHF. This chain joins TRBV12-3 or TRBV12-4 and TRBJ1-5; no definite D call. The CDR3 covers 12 residues. V was trimmed by 6 bases and J by 7 bases, leaving 10 bases between them.

This chain links TRBV7-8 with TRBJ2-7; the D gene is possibly TRBD2 (5 bases). The germline gives CDR1 SGHVS, CDR2 FQNEAQ. The CDR3 sequence is 17 residues long. Trimming took 2 bases from V and 4 from J, leaving 21 bases between them. In DNA form, the CDR3 reads TGTGCCAGCAGCTTATGGGGTGGAGGCAGGCGAGATTACGAGCAGTACTTC. Amino acid sequence: CASSLWGGGRRDYEQYF. The full variable domain, its missing parts supplied by reference TRBV7-8 and TRBJ2-7, is GAGVSQSPRYKVAKRGQDVALRCDPISGHVSLFWYQQALGQGPEFLTYFQNEAQLDKSGLPSDRFFAERPEGSVSTLKIQRTQQEDSAVYLCASSLWGGGRRDYEQYFGPGTRLTVT.

The V call is TRBV6-2 or TRBV6-3, the J call TRBJ1-5, with D possibly TRBD1 on 5 matching bases. This CDR3 is 14 amino acids long. Germline assignment: CDR1 MNHEY and CDR2 SVGEGT. V lost 3 bases and J lost 5, with 11 bases in between. CDR3 in DNA: TGTGCCAGCAGTTATAATCAGGGCGATCAGCCCCAGCATTTT. Its protein product is CASSYNQGDQPQHF.

The rearrangement uses TRBV5-4 and TRBJ1-1; TRBD1 might be the D (6 bases). The CDR3 is 13 amino acids. V lost 5 bases to trimming and J lost 2 bases, with 10 bases between them. Germline V gives CDR1 SGHNT, CDR2 YYREEE (reference sequence). CDR3 nucleotide sequence: TGTGCCAGCAGGGGGGCCCGAAACACTGAAGCTTTCTTT. Its protein product is CASRGARNTEAFF. The full variable domain, rest sourced from reference TRBV5-4 and TRBJ1-1, is ETGVTQSPTHLIKTRGQQVTLRCSSQSGHNTVSWYQQALGQGPQFIFQYYREEENGRGNFPPRFSGLQFPNYSSELNVNALELDDSALYLCASRGARNTEAFFGQGTRLTVV.

The chain is built from TRBV6-2 or TRBV6-3 and TRBJ2-2; TRBD2 agrees at 9 bases. J gave up 4 bases and V 5 bases, and 5 bases lay outside the gene matches. The CDR3 is made up of 15 amino acids. Looked up from germline, CDR1 is MNHEY and CDR2 is SVGEGT. The CDR3 sequence is CASSASTSGTGELFF. CDR3 nucleotide sequence: TGTGCCAGCAGTGCATCGACTAGCGGCACCGGGGAGCTGTTTTTT.

The gene calls are TRBV18 and TRBJ1-1; D gene uncertain. This CDR3 is built from 14 residues. Trimming stripped 6 bases from V and 4 bases from J, with 15 bases between. In germline, CDR1 is KGHSH, CDR2 LQKENI. CDR3 sequence (DNA): TGTGCCAGCTCGACTGGCCAGGAAGTCACTGAAGCTTTCTTT. Residues: CASSTGQEVTEAFF.

This rearrangement joins TRBV4-2 to TRBJ2-4; 9 nucleotides line up with TRBD1. The germline gives CDR1 LGHNA, CDR2 YNFKEQ. Trimming cost V 1 base and J 7 bases; bases outside gene matches: 8. CDR3 size: 16 residues. This chain's CDR3 is CASSQAGTGRRNIQYF. CDR3 DNA sequence: TGTGCCAGCAGCCAAGCCGGGACAGGGAGGAGGAACATTCAGTACTTC.

V gene TRBV7-9 combines with J gene TRBJ2-3; 8 bases fit TRBD2. The trim removed 5 bases at V and 1 base at J, leaving 11 bases unmatched. Germline CDR1 is SEHNR and CDR2 is FQNEAQ (reference sequence). This CDR3 spans 17 amino acids. The CDR3 protein is CASSPSRGGDRTDTQYF. The CDR3 nucleotides read TGTGCCAGCAGCCCTTCTCGGGGGGGGGACCGCACAGATACGCAGTATTTT.

This chain connects TRBV20-1 to TRBJ2-7; 12 bases line up with TRBD2. Germline lookup yields CDR1 DFQATT and CDR2 SNEGSKA (reference sequence). The CDR3 has 14 amino acids. Unmatched junction bases numbered 5, after V lost 0 bases and J lost 8 bases. CDR3 DNA: TGCAGTGCTAGAGAGGGACTAGCGGGTGGGAAGCAGTACTTC. Its protein product is CSAREGLAGGKQYF.